The sequence of this T cell receptor (beta chain) was determined in a study of post-analysis software for immune sequencing data. Study results and caveats: In patients, about 5 TRBV segments were more frequent than in controls, with TRBV5-6, TRBV5-1 and TRBV20-1 among them.

Sequencing libraries made from TCR beta cDNA carried unique molecular identifiers. Each CDR3 protein gets one entry after TCRdb re-called the PCR reads with MiXCR. The profile shows hundreds of thousands of distinct CDR3 sequences, roughly 30% of them singletons. CDR1 and CDR2 from the germline V gene are SGHAT and FQDESV (reference sequence). The CDR3 sequence is 14 residues long. V lost 4 bases, J lost 5 bases, and 6 bases stayed unmatched. A few counts support this clonotype. Its antigen is not known. The rearrangement uses TRBV11-1 and TRBJ2-5; 8 bases fit TRBD2. The origin of this receptor is a girl between 10 and 17 years old with multiple sclerosis. The specimen was blood. CDR3 coding DNA: TGTGCCAGCAGCTCCCGGACTAGCTTGGAGACCCAGTACTTC. This codes for CASSSRTSLETQYF.